These T cell receptor beta chains were read from a single sample in a study of CD8+ T cells in alopecia areata. Only in-frame clones appear in the TCRdb table, and some are missing; sequencing was by immunoSEQ multiplex PCR. Here the sample spans about 250,000 clones, roughly two thirds being singletons. Here the sequenced sample was CD4+ T cells sorted from blood, taken at week 0. The receptors were sampled from a human donor with alopecia areata. Both conserved end residues are part of each CDR3. Fields, in order: V gene, J gene, D gene, clone size, CDR3 length, CDR3 protein, CDR3 DNA. The D gene is left open where the match is weak. Not every row has a clone size; where given, it reads once, few, many or a size class.

>TRBV5-1|TRBJ1-1|-|-|14
CASSLRTANTEAFF
TGCGCCAGCAGCTTGCGGACAGCCAACACTGAAGCTTTCTTT
>TRBV30|TRBJ2-7|-|-|13
CAWSDDSPYEQYF
TGTGCCTGGAGTGACGACAGTCCCTACGAGCAGTACTTC
>TRBV5-1|TRBJ1-5|TRBD1|-|14
CASSFTGGGQPQHF
TGCGCCAGCAGCTTTACAGGGGGAGGACAGCCCCAGCATTTT
>TRBV5-1|TRBJ2-1|-|-|14
CASSSGGRYNEQFF
TGCGCCAGCAGCTCTGGAGGCAGGTACAATGAGCAGTTCTTC
>TRBV29-1|TRBJ2-4|TRBD2|-|16
CSATDTSGRTKNIQYF
TGCAGCGCTACAGACACTAGCGGGAGAACCAAAAACATTCAGTACTTC
>TRBV7-2|TRBJ1-1|TRBD1|once|13
CASSSWTGEEAFF
TGTGCCAGCAGCTCCTGGACAGGGGAGGAAGCTTTCTTT
>TRBV9|TRBJ2-2|-|-|12
CASSGTDGELFF
TGTGCCAGCAGCGGGACAGACGGGGAGCTGTTTTTT
>TRBV7-9|TRBJ2-1|TRBD2|-|14
CASSLVGLAGYQFF
TGTGCCAGCAGCTTAGTGGGACTAGCGGGGTACCAGTTCTTC
>TRBV30|TRBJ1-6|-|-|17
CAWSVAGRRSYNSPLHF
TGTGCCTGGAGTGTAGCCGGACGGCGCTCCTATAATTCACCCCTCCACTTT
>TRBV11-2|TRBJ1-6|-|-|14
CASSLDRVDSPLHF
TGTGCCAGCAGCTTAGACAGGGTTGATTCACCCCTCCACTTT
>TRBV6-1|TRBJ1-1|-|-|15
CASTSRRQLNTEAFF
TGTGCCAGCACCTCTCGTCGGCAGCTGAACACTGAAGCTTTCTTT
>TRBV30|TRBJ1-1|-|-|13
CAWSVDLNTEAFF
TGTGCCTGGAGTGTAGATCTGAACACTGAAGCTTTCTTT
>TRBV29-1|TRBJ2-7|-|once|12
CSVGQDSYEQYF
TGCAGCGTTGGGCAGGACTCCTACGAGCAGTACTTC
>TRBV11-2|TRBJ1-1|-|-|13
CASSVIKNTEAFF
TGTGCCAGCAGCGTGATTAAGAACACTGAAGCTTTCTTT
>TRBV18|TRBJ2-5|TRBD2|-|13
CASSAGVQETQYF
TGTGCCAGCTCAGCGGGGGTTCAAGAGACCCAGTACTTC
>TRBV29-1|TRBJ1-4|-|-|13
CSVGGQGGEKLFF
TGCAGCGTTGGAGGGCAGGGCGGCGAAAAACTGTTTTTT
>TRBV29-1|TRBJ2-1|-|-|16
CSVEDYSEYSYNEQFF
TGCAGCGTTGAAGATTATTCAGAATATTCCTACAATGAGCAGTTCTTC
>TRBV5-1|TRBJ2-3|TRBD1|-|15
CASRTGTGGTDTQYF
TGCGCCAGCAGAACCGGGACAGGGGGTACAGATACGCAGTATTTT
>TRBV30|TRBJ2-7|TRBD1|-|15
CAWSPGQGSANEQYF
TGTGCCTGGAGTCCAGGACAGGGGAGTGCCAACGAGCAGTACTTC
>TRBV5-6|TRBJ1-2|-|-|16
CASSLAVVTGNYGYTF
TGTGCCAGCAGCTTGGCTGTGGTAACAGGGAACTATGGCTACACCTTC
>TRBV5-1|TRBJ2-1|TRBD2|-|15
CASSLSLAGGLEQFF
TGCGCCAGCAGCCTAAGCCTAGCGGGGGGACTGGAGCAGTTCTTC
>TRBV25-1|TRBJ1-5|TRBD1|few|13
CASSQGVNQPQHF
TGTGCCAGCAGTCAGGGGGTAAATCAGCCCCAGCATTTT
>TRBV11-2|TRBJ2-1|-|-|13
CASSLDTDREQFF
TGTGCCAGCAGCTTAGATACGGACCGGGAGCAGTTCTTC
>TRBV30|TRBJ1-3|-|-|13
CAWSGGGGNTIYF
TGTGCCTGGAGTGGAGGGGGTGGAAACACCATATATTTT
>TRBV7-9|TRBJ1-6|-|-|15
CASSLEPIRNSPLHF
TGTGCCAGCAGCTTAGAGCCTATTCGGAATTCACCCCTCCACTTT
>TRBV30|TRBJ1-5|TRBD1|-|17
CAWSVGSGTGENQPQHF
TGTGCCTGGAGTGTGGGTTCGGGGACAGGGGAAAATCAGCCCCAGCATTTT
>TRBV5-1|TRBJ1-5|-|-|13
CASSKDRHQPQHF
TGCGCCAGCAGCAAGGACAGACATCAGCCCCAGCATTTT
>TRBV7-2|TRBJ2-3|-|few|16
CASSAAGGPGTDTQYF
TGTGCCAGCAGCGCCGCCGGGGGGCCGGGAACAGATACGCAGTATTTT
>TRBV30|TRBJ1-6|TRBD1|-|14
CAWSPGQGNSPLHF
TGTGCCTGGAGCCCGGGACAGGGGAATTCACCCCTCCACTTT
>TRBV10-3|TRBJ1-1|TRBD1|-|12
CAISGTGSEAFF
TGTGCCATCAGTGGGACAGGATCAGAAGCTTTCTTT
>TRBV18|TRBJ2-3|-|-|13
CASSPLSVDTQYF
TGTGCCAGCTCACCACTCAGCGTGGATACGCAGTATTTT
>TRBV11-2|TRBJ2-2|-|few|16
CASSLRGASGTGELFF
TGTGCCAGCAGCTTAAGGGGGGCGAGTGGCACCGGGGAGCTGTTTTTT
>TRBV30|TRBJ1-5|-|-|13
CAWSEGINQPQHF
TGTGCCTGGAGTGAGGGTATCAATCAGCCCCAGCATTTT
>TRBV5-1|TRBJ2-5|-|-|13
CASSLNRGETQYF
TGCGCCAGCAGCTTGAATAGGGGGGAGACCCAGTACTTC
>TRBV18|TRBJ2-5|TRBD2|-|16
CASSPPLLAGQETQYF
TGTGCCAGCTCACCACCGCTACTAGCGGGGCAAGAGACCCAGTACTTC
>TRBV29-1|TRBJ2-3|-|-|11
CSVELGDTQYF
TGCAGCGTGGAACTAGGAGATACGCAGTATTTT
>TRBV9|TRBJ2-7|-|once|15
CASSVGKQGSYEQYF
TGTGCCAGCAGCGTAGGAAAACAGGGCTCCTACGAGCAGTACTTC
>TRBV20-1|TRBJ2-1|-|once|11
CSASSYNEQFF
TGCAGTGCTAGCTCGTACAATGAGCAGTTCTTC
>TRBV19|TRBJ1-6|-|few|14
CASPGQTYNSPLHF
TGTGCCAGTCCCGGACAGACATATAATTCACCCCTCCACTTT
>TRBV5-1|TRBJ2-5|-|-|14
CASSLWGPGETQYF
TGCGCCAGCAGCTTGTGGGGGCCAGGGGAGACCCAGTACTTC
>TRBV30|TRBJ1-5|-|-|13
CAWSDSGSQPQHF
TGTGCCTGGAGTGATTCAGGGTCCCAGCCCCAGCATTTT
>TRBV7-9|TRBJ1-1|-|-|15
CASSSRGQGPPEAFF
TGTGCCAGCAGCTCGAGAGGTCAGGGACCCCCTGAAGCTTTCTTT
>TRBV29-1|TRBJ2-6|-|few|14
CSVVGGSGANVLTF
TGCAGCGTTGTGGGGGGCTCTGGGGCCAACGTCCTGACTTTC
>TRBV30|TRBJ2-6|-|-|14
CASDSVSGANVLTF
TGTGCCTCCGACAGCGTCTCTGGGGCCAACGTCCTGACTTTC
>TRBV5-6|TRBJ2-7|TRBD2|-|15
CASSLTSGGIHEQYF
TGTGCCAGCAGCTTGACTAGCGGGGGTATCCACGAGCAGTACTTC
>TRBV5-4|TRBJ2-5|-|-|15
CASSPAVAARETQYF
TGTGCCAGCAGCCCCGCTGTAGCAGCACGAGAGACCCAGTACTTC
>TRBV6-5|TRBJ1-1|-|-|16
CASSYRRAAMNTEAFF
TGTGCCAGCAGTTACCGCAGGGCGGCCATGAACACTGAAGCTTTCTTT
>TRBV11-2|TRBJ1-1|-|-|13
CASSLVRDTEAFF
TGTGCCAGCAGCTTAGTCAGGGACACTGAAGCTTTCTTT
>TRBV29-1|TRBJ2-1|TRBD2|-|14
CSVTSGGSYNEQFF
TGCAGCGTTACCAGCGGGGGCTCCTACAATGAGCAGTTCTTC
>TRBV7-9|TRBJ2-3|-|-|16
CASSRLGWAVADTQYF
TGTGCCAGCAGCCGCCTCGGTTGGGCCGTGGCAGATACGCAGTATTTT
>TRBV30|TRBJ1-5|-|-|13
CAWSEGSNQPQHF
TGTGCCTGGAGTGAAGGGAGCAATCAGCCCCAGCATTTT
>TRBV15|TRBJ1-5|-|-|12
CATSRTNQPQHF
TGTGCCACCAGCAGGACGAATCAGCCCCAGCATTTT
>TRBV7-2|TRBJ1-5|TRBD1|-|15
CASSLGQGSNQPQHF
TGTGCCAGCAGCTTAGGACAGGGTAGCAATCAGCCCCAGCATTTT
>TRBV5-1|TRBJ2-5|-|-|13
CASSLGSEGTQYF
TGCGCCAGCAGCTTGGGCAGTGAAGGGACCCAGTACTTC
>TRBV7-2|TRBJ1-6|TRBD1|-|14
CASRLGGGSSPLHF
TGTGCCAGCAGGTTGGGAGGGGGCTCTTCACCCCTCCACTTT
>TRBV5-1|TRBJ1-1|-|-|13
CASSLTGPSEAFF
TGCGCCAGCAGCTTGACCGGCCCCTCGGAAGCTTTCTTT
>TRBV2|TRBJ2-2|-|-|15
CASSEVRPNTGELFF
TGTGCCAGCAGTGAGGTCAGGCCGAACACCGGGGAGCTGTTTTTT
>TRBV30|TRBJ2-5|-|few|14
CAWSVTGGQETQYF
TGTGCCTGGAGTGTAACGGGTGGCCAAGAGACCCAGTACTTC
>TRBV30|TRBJ2-1|-|-|14
CACPRDWTAGEQFF
TGTGCCTGCCCCCGGGACTGGACTGCGGGTGAGCAGTTCTTC